A single sample is the source of the 25 T cell receptor beta chains below, sequenced in a study of cytotoxic CD8 clonotypes in ibrutinib-treated CLL. Only in-frame clones appear in the TCRdb table, and some are missing; sequencing was by immunoSEQ multiplex PCR. The sample carries about 310,000 clones, just under 80% recorded once. The specimen comprised PBMCs, sampled before ibrutinib treatment. These receptors were collected from a human donor with chronic lymphocytic leukemia.

This clone was recorded once. The chain is built from TRBV5-1 and TRBJ1-1; a weak D match, TRBD1 (5 bases). The ends were cut back, 5 bases at V and 1 base at J, with 15 bases in the middle. The CDR3 covers 15 residues. Germline CDR1 is SGHRS and CDR2 is YFSETQ. Written as DNA, the CDR3 is TGCGCCAGCAGTAAGGGTGCAGGGACGAACACTGAAGCTTTCTTT. This sequence encodes CASSKGAGTNTEAFF.

This chain connects TRBV27 to TRBJ2-5; D is unclear. The CDR3 spans 12 residues. V gave up 6 bases and J gave up 0 bases, with 5 bases separating them. Germline CDR1 is MNHEY and CDR2 is SMNVEV (reference sequence). CDR3 DNA: TGTGCCAGCAGACACCACCAAGAGACCCAGTACTTC. Protein product: CASRHHQETQYF.

The V call is TRBV5-1, the J call TRBJ2-1; perhaps TRBD1 as D (5 bases). Germline-derived CDR1 and CDR2 are SGHRS and YFSETQ. V was cut by 0 bases and J by 6 bases, with 13 bases left in between. This CDR3 contains 15 residues. Written as DNA, the CDR3 is TGCGCCAGCAGCTTGGGTTTAGGGCAGGGCAATGAGCAGTTCTTC. Protein: CASSLGLGQGNEQFF.

The chain recombines TRBV6-5 with TRBJ1-2; D remains unclear. The CDR3 has 13 residues. Trimming cost V 6 bases and J 3 bases, with 11 bases left between them. Germline V lookup: CDR1 MNHEY, CDR2 SVGAGI. This CDR3 reads CASSSREDYGYTF. The CDR3, as DNA: TGTGCCAGCAGCTCGCGGGAGGACTATGGCTACACCTTC.

The chain carries TRBV2 and TRBJ2-5, with D possibly being TRBD1 or TRBD2 (5 bases each). The V end lost 7 bases, the J end lost 3 bases, and 15 bases lay between the germline ends. This CDR3 has 14 residues. Germline CDR1 is SNHLY and CDR2 is FYNNEI. The CDR3 loop is CASTLERGEETQYF. CDR3 bases: TGTGCCAGCACGCTGGAGAGGGGTGAAGAGACCCAGTACTTC.

CDR3 region: CASSPPTTGYGYTF. The CDR3 nucleotides are TGTGCCAGCTCACCACCGACGACAGGGTATGGCTACACCTTC. The chain links TRBV18 to TRBJ1-2; 7 nucleotides match TRBD1. This CDR3 spans 14 amino acids. The V and J ends lost 0 bases and 5 bases, in that order; junction bases with no gene match: 3. The germline V gene encodes CDR1 KGHSH and CDR2 LQKENI.

This clone was counted only a few times. The chain joins TRBV7-9 to TRBJ2-7; D gene unclear. Trimming shortened V by 0 bases and J by 2 bases, and 14 bases separated the two germline ends. CDR1 and CDR2 from the germline V gene are SEHNR and FQNEAQ (reference sequence). This CDR3 spans 16 amino acids. For the CDR3, the DNA is TGTGCCAGCAGCTTAGCTTCCTCTTGGGCAACCTACGAGCAGTACTTC. Translating it yields CASSLASSWATYEQYF.

The table lists this clone with a count of one. The chain carries TRBV2 and TRBJ2-3; 7 bases map to TRBD1. The CDR3 is made up of 15 amino acids. Germline trimming cut 5 bases from V and 2 bases from J; bases unmatched to any gene: 7. The germline gives CDR1 SNHLY, CDR2 FYNNEI. The CDR3 here is CASSKTGLPTDTQYF. In nucleotides, the CDR3 is TGTGCCAGCAGTAAGACAGGGCTCCCCACAGATACGCAGTATTTT. Based on the CDR3 plus reference TRBV2 and TRBJ2-3, the full variable domain is EPEVTQTPSHQVTQMGQEVILRCVPISNHLYFYWYRQILGQKVEFLVSFYNNEISEKSEIFDDQFSVERPDGSNFTLKIRSTKLEDSAMYFCASSKTGLPTDTQYFGPGTRLTVL.

The chain combines TRBV27 with TRBJ2-3; D uncertain. V was trimmed by 3 bases and J by 6 bases, leaving 10 bases between them. Germline loops: CDR1 MNHEY, CDR2 SMNVEV (reference sequence). The CDR3 is 13 amino acids. CDR3 nucleotides: TGTGCCAGCAGTTTTGGTGTGAGCGATACGCAGTATTTT. Translated, it gives CASSFGVSDTQYF.

The rearrangement links TRBV7-2 to TRBJ2-7, with TRBD1 identical over 10 bases. Per the germline V gene, CDR1 is SGHTA and CDR2 is FQGNSA. The CDR3 is 15 amino acids. V was clipped by 5 bases and J by 1 base; unmatched bases: 5. CDR3 nucleotides: TGTGCCAGCAGCCAGTGGGACAGGGGTTCCTACGAGCAGTACTTC. It yields the protein CASSQWDRGSYEQYF.

Turning to this clone: The same CDR3 also results from other DNA sequences found in this sample. The rearrangement joins TRBV20-1 to TRBJ2-3; D is uncertain. Trimming removed 3 bases from V and 5 bases from J, with 6 bases in between. The CDR3 loop spans 11 amino acids. From germline, CDR1 is DFQATT and CDR2 SNEGSKA (reference sequence). CDR3 DNA: TGCAGTGCTAGTGGTCGAGATACGCAGTATTTT. The encoded protein is CSASGRDTQYF.

V gene TRBV4-3 combines with J gene TRBJ2-7; D is uncertain. V lost 2 bases and J lost 1, with 9 bases in between. The CDR3 contains 14 residues. In germline, CDR1 is LGHNA, CDR2 YSLEER. The CDR3 DNA sequence: TGCGCCAGCAGCCAACAGGACGGATCCTACGAGCAGTACTTC. It codes for CASSQQDGSYEQYF.

V usage is TRBV19 and J usage is TRBJ1-1, with D uncertain. Germline values: CDR1 LNHDA, CDR2 SQIVND (reference sequence). The CDR3 is 11 amino acids. V was shortened by 7 bases and J by 5 bases, with 8 bases between the two germline ends. Here the CDR3 DNA reads TGTGCCAGTACGGTAGGGACTGAAGCTTTCTTT. It codes for CASTVGTEAFF.

The gene calls are TRBV7-2 and TRBJ2-7, with D tentatively TRBD1 (6 bases). Trimming left V 0 bases short and J 1 base short, with 10 bases between. Germline CDR1 is SGHTA and CDR2 is FQGNSA. This CDR3 comprises 15 residues. The CDR3 nucleotides are TGTGCCAGCAGCTTAGCCAGGGGTTTTTCCTACGAGCAGTACTTC. Translating gives CASSLARGFSYEQYF.

V is TRBV5-6 and J is TRBJ2-1, with D possibly TRBD1 on 5 matching bases. The germline CDR1 and CDR2 sequences are SGHDT and YYEEEE. Trimming took off 6 bases at V and 15 bases at J, with 37 bases between the two ends. The CDR3 has 18 amino acids. This CDR3 reads CASTWSFQGEIRRSKGFF. CDR3 coding DNA: TGTGCCAGCACCTGGTCGTTTCAGGGTGAGATCCGCAGGTCCAAGGGGTTCTTC.

The rearrangement uses TRBV18 and TRBJ2-3; 9 bases match TRBD2. The germline V gene encodes CDR1 KGHSH and CDR2 LQKENI. J was trimmed by 7 bases and V by 0 bases; bases with no gene match: 11. The CDR3 extends over 17 amino acids. CDR3 DNA sequence: TGTGCCAGCTCACCACCAGCCCTAGCGGGACTTTTGAATACGCAGTATTTT. It yields the protein CASSPPALAGLLNTQYF.

J is TRBJ1-2 and V is TRBV4-2, with TRBD1 matching 12 bases. This CDR3 has 15 residues. Germline CDR1 is LGHNA and CDR2 is YNFKEQ. Trimming removed 0 bases from V and 8 bases from J; junction bases left unmatched: 4. The CDR3 DNA reads as TGTGCCAGCAGCCAAGAGGGACAGGGGGCAGTGGGCTACACCTTC. Its translation: CASSQEGQGAVGYTF.

The chain couples TRBV4-3 to TRBJ1-1; D gene unclear. This CDR3 region has 14 residues. Trimming took off 0 bases at V and 7 bases at J, with 12 bases between the two ends. Per germline, CDR1 LGHNA and CDR2 YSLEER. CDR3 in amino acids: CASSQDPWVSEAFF. The CDR3 bases are TGCGCCAGCAGCCAAGATCCTTGGGTAAGTGAAGCTTTCTTT.

The rearrangement uses TRBV6-5 and TRBJ2-7; 7 bases match TRBD1. Germline V gene lookup returns CDR1 MNHEY and CDR2 SVGAGI. Trimming cost V 5 bases and J 3 bases; bases outside gene matches: 1. The CDR3 loop spans 12 amino acids. CDR3 sequence: CASSGTVYEQYF. The CDR3 coding sequence is TGTGCCAGCAGTGGGACAGTCTACGAGCAGTACTTC.

The chain couples TRBV30 to TRBJ2-7; no definite D call. Germline lookup yields CDR1 GTSNPN and CDR2 SVGIG (reference sequence). This CDR3 has 11 amino acids. Deletions cut 3 bases from V and 6 bases from J, with 9 bases between. This CDR3 is CAWRYRSEQYF. The CDR3 region has the DNA TGTGCCTGGAGATATAGGTCCGAGCAGTACTTC.

CDR3 residues: CASSEFRMGQNLNTEAFF. The CDR3 DNA reads as TGTGCCAGCAGTGAATTTCGGATGGGACAGAACTTGAACACTGAAGCTTTCTTT. The V and J genes are TRBV6-1 and TRBJ1-1; TRBD1 matches 7 bases. Germline V gene lookup returns CDR1 MNHNS and CDR2 SASEGT. V shed 2 bases and J 0 bases; nucleotides not matched to a gene: 12. The CDR3 is 18 residues long.

With regard to this clone: This same CDR3 is encoded by further DNA sequences in the sample. J is TRBJ2-1 and V is TRBV7-9; a possible D gene is TRBD2 (6 bases). V was clipped by 0 bases and J by 4 bases, with 7 bases between them. Germline CDR1 and CDR2: SEHNR and FQNEAQ (reference sequence). This CDR3 contains 14 residues. This CDR3 is CASSLAGTYNEQFF. The CDR3 nucleotides are TGTGCCAGCAGCTTAGCCGGGACTTACAATGAGCAGTTCTTC.

The V gene is TRBV9, the J gene TRBJ2-3; TRBD1 agrees at 8 bases. The CDR3 loop spans 16 amino acids. CDR1 and CDR2 (germline): SGDLS, YYNGEE. With V trimmed by 4 bases and J by 6 bases, 13 bases remained unmatched. The CDR3 is CASSNLYGTGSDTQYF. The CDR3 DNA reads as TGTGCCAGCAGCAACCTTTACGGGACAGGCAGCGATACGCAGTATTTT.

The chain couples TRBV10-3 to TRBJ2-2; 16 nucleotides line up with TRBD2. Germline V gene sequence: CDR1 ENHRY, CDR2 SYGVKD. With 6 bases clipped from V and 0 bases from J, the junction kept 1 base outside the gene matches. The CDR3 runs to 17 residues. DNA of the CDR3: TGTGCCATCAGGGGGACTAGCGGGAGGGCGAACACCGGGGAGCTGTTTTTT. Translated, it gives CAIRGTSGRANTGELFF.

The V call is TRBV10-3, the J call TRBJ2-5; 11 nucleotides line up with TRBD2. The length of the CDR3 is 15 residues. With V trimmed by 6 bases and J by 2 bases, 5 bases remained unmatched. Germline V lookup: CDR1 ENHRY, CDR2 SYGVKD. The CDR3: CAIRPGTSGQETQYF. DNA for the CDR3: TGTGCCATCAGACCCGGGACTAGCGGACAAGAGACCCAGTACTTC.